This T cell receptor beta chain stems from a study of blood T cell repertoires in COVID-19. Turning to the study itself: There were acute and convalescent COVID-19 samples, and they came from the United States, Italy and Spain. T cells, B-cell-depleted T cells, or PBMCs provided the cDNA or gDNA that served as material.

The V end lost 8 bases, the J end lost 0 bases, and 13 bases lay between the germline ends. Germline CDR1 reads MNHEY; CDR2 reads SVGAGI. The CDR3 covers 15 residues. Authors' data handling: Estimates of nucleated cell counts were drawn from the amplification of reference gene primers. Profiled with immunoSEQ multiplex PCR; TCRdb holds only in-frame clones, not every one. V and J calls and clone size are given by that table; D and trimming were obtained from the DNA. The sample includes around 100,000 clones, 85% to 90% seen only once; the top ten take 15% to 17%. The sequencing input was peripheral blood. This sequence joins TRBV6-5 and TRBJ1-4; D unclear. The clonotype was recovered from a human donor in a cohort sampled during active COVID-19. The CDR3 nucleotides read TGTGCCAGCGCCACGGAGGAATCAACTAATGAAAAACTGTTTTTT. It specifies CASATEESTNEKLFF.